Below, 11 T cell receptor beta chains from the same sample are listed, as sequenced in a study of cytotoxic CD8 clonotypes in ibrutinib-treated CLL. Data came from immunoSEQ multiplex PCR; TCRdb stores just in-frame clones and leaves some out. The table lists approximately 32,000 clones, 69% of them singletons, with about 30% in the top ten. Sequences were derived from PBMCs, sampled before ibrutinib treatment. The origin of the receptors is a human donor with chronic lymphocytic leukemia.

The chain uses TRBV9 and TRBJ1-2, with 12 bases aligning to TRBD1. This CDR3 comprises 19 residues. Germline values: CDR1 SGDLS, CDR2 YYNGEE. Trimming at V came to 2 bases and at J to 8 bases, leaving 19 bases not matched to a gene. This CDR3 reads CASSVGVGTGGVGVRGYTF. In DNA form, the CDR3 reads TGTGCCAGCAGCGTGGGAGTGGGGACAGGGGGCGTAGGGGTTAGAGGCTACACCTTC.

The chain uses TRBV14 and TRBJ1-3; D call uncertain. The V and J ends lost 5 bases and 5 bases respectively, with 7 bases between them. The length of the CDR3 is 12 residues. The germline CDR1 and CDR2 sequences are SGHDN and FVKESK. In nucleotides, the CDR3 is TGTGCCAGCAGCGGAACTCGAAACACCATATATTTT. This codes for CASSGTRNTIYF.

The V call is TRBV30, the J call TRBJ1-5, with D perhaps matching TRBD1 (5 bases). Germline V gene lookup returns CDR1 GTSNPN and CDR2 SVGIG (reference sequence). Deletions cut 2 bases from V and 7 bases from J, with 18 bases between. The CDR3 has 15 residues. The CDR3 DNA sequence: TGTGCCTGGAGTCCCCCATTTGGGGGGAAACAGCCCCAGCATTTT. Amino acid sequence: CAWSPPFGGKQPQHF.

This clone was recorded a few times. The CDR3 DNA follows: TGTGCCAGCAGTGGGGTAGGGGACACTGAAGCTTTCTTT. It codes for CASSGVGDTEAFF. The chain uses TRBV6-4 and TRBJ1-1; tentatively, D is TRBD1 (5 bases). CDR1 is MRHNA, CDR2 SNTAGT, per germline. V was pared by 4 bases and J by 3 bases, with 9 bases between. The CDR3 is 13 amino acids.

The CDR3 sequence: CASSLRTGTGELFF. CDR3 bases: TGCGCCAGCAGCCTTCGGACGGGCACCGGGGAGCTGTTTTTT. The chain uses TRBV4-1 and TRBJ2-2; D remains unclear. Germline CDR1 is MGHRA and CDR2 is YSYEKL. CDR3 length equals 14 residues. The V gene lost 4 bases and the J gene lost 4 bases, with 10 bases spanning the gap.

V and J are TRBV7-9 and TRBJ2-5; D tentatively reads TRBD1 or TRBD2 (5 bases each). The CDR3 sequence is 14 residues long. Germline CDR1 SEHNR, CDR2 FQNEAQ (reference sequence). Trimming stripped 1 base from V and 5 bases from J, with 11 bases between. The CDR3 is CASSLGGRGETQYF. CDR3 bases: TGTGCCAGCAGCTTAGGGGGACGGGGCGAGACCCAGTACTTC.

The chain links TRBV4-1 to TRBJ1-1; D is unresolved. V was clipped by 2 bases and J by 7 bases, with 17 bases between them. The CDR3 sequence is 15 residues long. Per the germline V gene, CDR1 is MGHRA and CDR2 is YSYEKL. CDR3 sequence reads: CASSQMPPGVREAFF. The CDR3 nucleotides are TGCGCCAGCAGCCAAATGCCTCCAGGTGTTCGTGAAGCTTTCTTT.

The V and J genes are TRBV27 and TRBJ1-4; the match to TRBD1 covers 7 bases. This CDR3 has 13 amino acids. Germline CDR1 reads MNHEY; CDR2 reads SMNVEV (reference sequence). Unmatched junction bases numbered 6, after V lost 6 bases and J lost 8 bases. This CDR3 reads CASRRQGQEKLFF. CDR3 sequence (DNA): TGTGCCAGCAGAAGACAGGGTCAGGAAAAACTGTTTTTT.

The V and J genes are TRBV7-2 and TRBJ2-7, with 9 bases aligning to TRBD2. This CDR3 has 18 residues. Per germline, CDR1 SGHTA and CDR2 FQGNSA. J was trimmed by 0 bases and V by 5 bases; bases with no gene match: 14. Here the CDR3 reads CASSPRGTSLISSYEQYF. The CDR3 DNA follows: TGTGCCAGCAGCCCGAGAGGGACTAGCCTAATTAGCTCCTACGAGCAGTACTTC.

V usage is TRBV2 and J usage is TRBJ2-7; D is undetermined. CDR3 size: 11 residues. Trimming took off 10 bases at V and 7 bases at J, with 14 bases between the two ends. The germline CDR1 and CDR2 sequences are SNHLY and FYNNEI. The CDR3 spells CAIGPAGEQYF. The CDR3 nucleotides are TGTGCCATTGGGCCTGCTGGGGAGCAGTACTTC.

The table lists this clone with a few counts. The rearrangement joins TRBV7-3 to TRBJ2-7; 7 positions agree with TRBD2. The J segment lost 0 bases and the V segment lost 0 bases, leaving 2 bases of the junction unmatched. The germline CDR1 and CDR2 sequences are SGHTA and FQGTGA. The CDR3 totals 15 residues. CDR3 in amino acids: CASSLTGGTSYEQYF. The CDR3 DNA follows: TGTGCCAGCAGCTTAACGGGAGGGACCTCCTACGAGCAGTACTTC.